Following are 25 T cell receptor beta chains from one sample sequenced in a study of response to subunit inactivated influenza vaccine. MiXCR, applied by TCRdb to the RT-PCR reads, yields one record per CDR3 protein. Found here are 600,000 to 850,000 distinct CDR3 sequences, approximately 14% of them singletons; the top ten hold 7.6%. Sequencing used PBMCs from blood, obtained 14 to 15 days before vaccination. Source of these receptors: a man aged 50-60 years who received an inactivated influenza vaccine.

The chain combines TRBV4-1 with TRBJ2-7; 7 bases are a match to TRBD2. CDR1 MGHRA and CDR2 YSYEKL come from the germline V gene. The CDR3 covers 15 residues. With V trimmed by 2 bases and J by 5 bases, 9 bases remained unmatched. The CDR3, as DNA: TGCGCCAGCAGCCAATTCGCGGGGGACGAAGACGAGCAGTACTTC. This sequence encodes CASSQFAGDEDEQYF.

The chain has TRBV5-1 and TRBJ2-6, with D uncertain. Germline V lookup: CDR1 SGHRS, CDR2 YFSETQ. The CDR3 is 16 residues long. V was pared by 4 bases and J by 0 bases, with 11 bases between. CDR3 sequence (DNA): TGCGCCAGCAGCCCCCGGGTGATCTCTGGGGCCAACGTCCTGACTTTC. It is translated as CASSPRVISGANVLTF.

The V gene is TRBV28, the J gene TRBJ2-3; TRBD2 matches at 10 bases. The germline V gene has CDR1 MDHEN and CDR2 SYDVKM. The J segment lost 0 bases and the V segment lost 6 bases, leaving 9 bases of the junction unmatched. The CDR3 runs to 17 residues. The CDR3 nucleotides read TGTGCCAGCAGACGTCCGGGACTAGCGATTAGCACAGATACGCAGTATTTT. Translating gives CASRRPGLAISTDTQYF.

The genes are TRBV3-1 and TRBJ2-3; 8 bases are a match to TRBD1. CDR3 length: 17 residues. Trimming at V came to 7 bases and at J to 3 bases, leaving 15 bases not matched to a gene. Germline CDR1 reads LGHDT; CDR2 reads YNNKEL (reference sequence). CDR3 sequence: CASNLRGLGPETDTQYF. CDR3 nucleotides: TGTGCCAGCAATCTCAGGGGGCTCGGTCCCGAGACAGATACGCAGTATTTT.

This clonotype was seen ten or more times. The rearrangement joins TRBV28 to TRBJ2-7, with 9 nucleotides matching TRBD1. This CDR3 region has 16 residues. Germline V gives CDR1 MDHEN, CDR2 SYDVKM. V lost 5 bases to trimming and J lost 2 bases; unmatched junction nucleotides: 10. The CDR3 nucleotides read TGTGCCAGCAGTGCGACAGGGGGTCAAACGGCCTACGAGCAGTACTTC. Its protein is CASSATGGQTAYEQYF.

The chain combines TRBV14 with TRBJ2-1, with a possible D match to TRBD2 (6 bases). CDR1 SGHDN and CDR2 FVKESK come from the germline V gene. Trimming stripped 4 bases from V and 5 bases from J, with 15 bases between. The CDR3 is 15 amino acids. The CDR3 spells CASSRILGLHNEQFF. CDR3 in DNA: TGTGCCAGCAGCCGAATTTTGGGACTTCACAATGAGCAGTTCTTC. Using reference TRBV14 and TRBJ2-1 for the parts outside the CDR3, the full variable domain is EAGVTQFPSHSVIEKGQTVTLRCDPISGHDNLYWYRRVMGKEIKFLLHFVKESKQDESGMPNNRFLAERTGGTYSTLKVQPAELEDSGVYFCASSRILGLHNEQFFGPGTRLTVL.

The rearrangement joins TRBV7-2 to TRBJ2-3; D is unclear. The CDR3 extends over 13 amino acids. CDR1 and CDR2 (germline): SGHTA, FQGNSA. Between the trimmed V and J ends, which lost 7 bases and 4 bases, there was a span of 12 bases. The CDR3 loop reads CASTQWAADTQYF. The DNA of the CDR3 is TGTGCCAGCACTCAATGGGCTGCAGATACGCAGTATTTT.

This rearrangement joins TRBV12-3 or TRBV12-4 to TRBJ1-1; the D gene is possibly TRBD1 (5 bases). The CDR3 sequence is 14 residues long. V was clipped by 5 bases and J by 4 bases, with 14 bases between them. The CDR3 protein is CASSPGGIRTEAFF. CDR3 coding DNA: TGTGCCAGCAGTCCCGGGGGGATTCGCACTGAAGCTTTCTTT.

The chain joins TRBV28 to TRBJ2-3, with 11 bases matching TRBD2. Losses at the gene ends were 3 bases for V and 3 bases for J; bases not matched to a gene: 5. This CDR3 spans 16 amino acids. Per the germline V gene, CDR1 is MDHEN and CDR2 is SYDVKM. CDR3 protein: CASSLMASGGTDTQYF. DNA for the CDR3: TGTGCCAGCAGTTTGATGGCTAGCGGGGGGACAGATACGCAGTATTTT.

This clonotype has a handful of counts. The rearrangement joins TRBV3-1 to TRBJ1-1; D is ambiguous. This CDR3 comprises 11 residues. V was cut by 0 bases and J by 8 bases, with 4 bases left in between. Germline CDR1 LGHDT, CDR2 YNNKEL (reference sequence). Here the CDR3 reads CASSQDGEAFF. CDR3 nucleotides: TGTGCCAGCAGCCAAGATGGGGAAGCTTTCTTT.

The V and J genes are TRBV18 and TRBJ2-1; TRBD1 might be the D (6 bases). V lost 2 bases and J 8 bases, leaving 10 bases between the germline ends. This CDR3 contains 13 residues. The germline V gene encodes CDR1 KGHSH and CDR2 LQKENI. The CDR3 DNA sequence: TGTGCCAGCTCACCAAGGACAGAGGATGAGCAGTTCTTC. It specifies CASSPRTEDEQFF.

This sequence joins TRBV25-1 and TRBJ2-7; D may be TRBD1 (6 bases). Germline lookup yields CDR1 MGHDK and CDR2 SYGVNS. With 5 bases removed from V and 4 bases from J, the gap between germline ends came to 18 bases. This CDR3 comprises 15 residues. The CDR3 DNA reads as TGTGCCAGCAGTCTTAGGGGGATCCTCGGGTACGAGCAGTACTTC. Protein sequence: CASSLRGILGYEQYF.

The V call is TRBV7-8, the J call TRBJ2-1, with 7 bases that match TRBD2. Per germline, CDR1 SGHVS and CDR2 FQNEAQ. The CDR3 contains 12 residues. Germline trimming cut 1 base from V and 13 bases from J; bases unmatched to any gene: 4. CDR3 coding DNA: TGTGCCAGCAGCTTAGTTGCGGGAGCACAGTTCTTC. Its translation: CASSLVAGAQFF.

V and J are TRBV9 and TRBJ2-1; 11 bases fit TRBD2. CDR1 and CDR2 (germline): SGDLS, YYNGEE. J lost 7 bases, V lost 4 bases, and 10 bases had no gene match. This CDR3 is 16 amino acids long. The CDR3 sequence: CASSKIAGGPGNEQFF. The CDR3 bases are TGTGCCAGCAGCAAAATAGCGGGAGGGCCGGGGAATGAGCAGTTCTTC. Supplemented by reference TRBV9 and TRBJ2-1, the full variable domain reads DSGVTQTPKHLITATGQRVTLRCSPRSGDLSVYWYQQSLDQGLQFLIQYYNGEERAKGNILERFSAQQFPDLHSELNLSSLELGDSALYFCASSKIAGGPGNEQFFGPGTRLTVL.

The chain employs TRBV7-2 and TRBJ2-3; 8 positions match TRBD2. Germline V gene lookup returns CDR1 SGHTA and CDR2 FQGNSA. The CDR3 covers 15 residues. Germline trimming cut 3 bases from V and 7 bases from J; bases unmatched to any gene: 9. The chain's CDR3 is CASSFARGGPYTQYF. DNA for the CDR3: TGTGCCAGCAGCTTCGCCCGGGGGGGCCCCTATACGCAGTATTTT. Full variable domain (rest looked up from reference TRBV7-2 and TRBJ2-3): GAGVSQSPSNKVTEKGKDVELRCDPISGHTALYWYRQSLGQGLEFLIYFQGNSAPDKSGLPSDRFSAERTGGSVSTLTIQRTQQEDSAVYLCASSFARGGPYTQYFGPGTRLTVL.

The genes are TRBV10-1 and TRBJ2-7; the D gene is possibly TRBD1 (5 bases). Germline CDR1 reads WNHNN; CDR2 reads SYGVQD (reference sequence). CDR3 size: 13 residues. Trimming stripped 2 bases from V and 3 bases from J, with 8 bases between. CDR3 region: CASSEQGDYEQYF. The CDR3, as DNA: TGCGCCAGCAGTGAGCAGGGCGACTACGAGCAGTACTTC.

This clonotype was detected only a few times. V usage is TRBV7-2 and J usage is TRBJ1-1, with unresolved D. This CDR3 spans 12 amino acids. The germline V and J ends were trimmed by 7 bases and 9 bases, with 15 bases remaining between them. Germline loops: CDR1 SGHTA, CDR2 FQGNSA. The CDR3 coding sequence is TGTGCCAGCAACCTATTGGGGTTCCAAGCTTTCTTT. Its translation is CASNLLGFQAFF.

This clonotype has just a few counts. The chain has TRBV10-3 and TRBJ2-1; maybe TRBD2 (6 bases). Germline assignment: CDR1 ENHRY and CDR2 SYGVKD. CDR3 size: 14 residues. Trimming took 10 bases from V and 6 from J, leaving 19 bases between them. The CDR3 is CATLDGNGGNEQFF. The CDR3 coding sequence is TGTGCCACCCTCGACGGGAACGGGGGCAATGAGCAGTTCTTC.

This clonotype was detected a few times. The V and J genes are TRBV5-1 and TRBJ2-3, with unresolved D. The CDR3 is 12 residues long. Germline assignment: CDR1 SGHRS and CDR2 YFSETQ. V dropped 8 bases and J dropped 5 bases, with 12 bases sitting between them. The CDR3 spells CASHIAGDTQYF. CDR3 in DNA: TGCGCCAGTCATATAGCAGGAGATACGCAGTATTTT.

This chain links TRBV5-1 with TRBJ2-3, with 10 bases matching TRBD1. CDR1 SGHRS and CDR2 YFSETQ come from the germline V gene. The trim removed 0 bases at V and 6 bases at J, leaving 10 bases unmatched. CDR3 length: 17 residues. The CDR3, as DNA: TGCGCCAGCAGCTTGGACCCCCCGGGACAGGGGAAGGATACGCAGTATTTT. It yields the protein CASSLDPPGQGKDTQYF.

This clonotype appeared a few times. This sequence joins TRBV28 and TRBJ1-6, with 7 bases fitting TRBD1. V dropped 6 bases and J dropped 4; count of bases not matched to a gene: 12. The CDR3 spans 17 residues. Germline V CDR1 and CDR2: MDHEN, SYDVKM. CDR3 sequence (DNA): TGTGCCAGCAGAGAGCCCAGCAGGGGGTTGTATAATTCACCCCTCCACTTT. Translated: CASREPSRGLYNSPLHF.

The V gene is TRBV5-1, the J gene TRBJ2-3; D might be TRBD2 (6 bases). CDR3 length: 14 residues. CDR1 is SGHRS and CDR2 is YFSETQ in the germline V gene. Trimming shortened V by 7 bases and J by 1 base, and 13 bases separated the two germline ends. The chain's CDR3 is CASRVGGGTDTQYF. The CDR3 bases are TGCGCCAGCCGGGTTGGCGGGGGCACAGATACGCAGTATTTT.

In its sample, this clonotype was seen a few times. The genes are TRBV27 and TRBJ2-5; 10 bases agree with TRBD2. V gave up 7 bases and J gave up 4 bases; unmatched junction bases: 9. Germline assignment: CDR1 MNHEY and CDR2 SMNVEV (reference sequence). The CDR3 covers 15 residues. This chain's CDR3 is CASKGLAGAGETQYF. The CDR3, as DNA: TGTGCCAGCAAAGGGCTAGCGGGAGCGGGAGAGACCCAGTACTTC.

V and J are TRBV10-2 and TRBJ2-7, with D perhaps matching TRBD1 (6 bases). This CDR3 is built from 10 residues. V was pared by 9 bases and J by 4 bases, with 7 bases between. Germline V gene sequence: CDR1 WSHSY, CDR2 SAAADI. The CDR3 loop reads CARGQYEQYF. The CDR3 DNA is TGCGCCAGAGGACAGTACGAGCAGTACTTC.

This clonotype was seen a handful of times. The gene calls are TRBV3-1 and TRBJ2-1; the D is unclear. The germline CDR1 and CDR2 sequences are LGHDT and YNNKEL (reference sequence). V dropped 0 bases and J dropped 7 bases, with 13 bases sitting between them. The CDR3 covers 15 residues. The CDR3 sequence: CASSQDMGTSNEQFF. For the CDR3, the DNA is TGTGCCAGCAGCCAAGATATGGGTACCTCTAATGAGCAGTTCTTC.